The present T cell receptor beta chain was sequenced within a study of post-analysis software for immune sequencing data. Across the whole study: In terms of disease course, relapsing-remitting, secondary progressive and progressive-relapsing multiple sclerosis were included.

Findings and caveats of the study: The normalized Chao1 diversity of multiple sclerosis patients was significantly lower than that of controls. About 5 TRBV segments occurring more often in patients than controls included TRBV5-6, TRBV5-1 and TRBV20-1. Under the F measure, samples that were prepared in one batch clustered strongly together.

Trimming shortened V by 5 bases and J by 0 bases, and 9 bases separated the two germline ends. This CDR3 is 14 amino acids long. Unique molecular identifiers featured in each of the TCR beta cDNA libraries. It was from approximately 0.91 to 9.4 million T cells that around 500,000 cDNA molecules came. One entry per CDR3 protein, called by TCRdb with MiXCR from the PCR reads. The sample lists approximately 730,000 distinct CDR3 sequences, approximately 44% occurring once. This clonotype was observed once. What it binds is unknown. J is TRBJ2-3 and V is TRBV12-3 or TRBV12-4; D gene unclear. The receptor was isolated from a girl under 18 with multiple sclerosis. The sample consisted of blood. CDR3 loop: CASSQISSTDTQYF. The CDR3 DNA follows: TGTGCCAGCAGTCAGATATCTAGCACAGATACGCAGTATTTT.